This TCR beta chain comes out of a study of T cell changes during pregnancy in multiple sclerosis. Clones were read by immunoSEQ multiplex PCR, and TCRdb kept only the in-frame ones, dropping some. The repertoire holds around 84,000 clones, with nearly 95% as singletons. This receptor was identified in a female donor in good health, enrolled as a control in a pregnancy study. Sequencing used peripheral blood, obtained in the second trimester of pregnancy.

In DNA form, the CDR3 reads TGTGCCAGCAGCCGAGATCGGGTACTAGCCAAAAACATTCAGTACTTC. Its translation: CASSRDRVLAKNIQYF. The J gene is TRBJ2-4, the V gene TRBV7-8; D not resolved. The CDR3 is 16 amino acids. Trimming pared 5 bases from V and 0 bases from J, leaving 14 bases between. The germline V gene has CDR1 SGHVS and CDR2 FQNEAQ.